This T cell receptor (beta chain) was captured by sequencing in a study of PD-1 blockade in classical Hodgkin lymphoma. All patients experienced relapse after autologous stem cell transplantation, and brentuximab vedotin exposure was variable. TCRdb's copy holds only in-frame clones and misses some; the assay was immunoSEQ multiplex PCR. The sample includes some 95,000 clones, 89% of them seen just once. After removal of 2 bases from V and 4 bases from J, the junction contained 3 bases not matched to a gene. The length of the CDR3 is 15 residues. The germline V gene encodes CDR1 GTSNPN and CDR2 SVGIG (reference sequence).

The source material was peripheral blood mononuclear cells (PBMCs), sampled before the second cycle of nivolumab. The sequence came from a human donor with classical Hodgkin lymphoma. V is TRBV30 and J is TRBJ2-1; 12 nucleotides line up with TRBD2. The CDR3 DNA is TGTGCCTGGAGTCCGACTAGCGGGAGATACAATGAGCAGTTCTTC. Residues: CAWSPTSGRYNEQFF.